These 2 T cell receptor beta chains were sequenced from one sample in a study of blood T cell repertoires in COVID-19. Sequencing used immunoSEQ multiplex PCR; TCRdb keeps in-frame clones, though not all of them. The sample holds 400,000 to 550,000 clones, around 89% seen once. Specimen: peripheral blood. The receptor set was obtained from a woman aged 25 to 45 with acute or convalescent COVID-19.

The chain employs TRBV11-2 and TRBJ2-7; 10 bases line up with TRBD1. The germline V gene encodes CDR1 SGHAT and CDR2 FQNNGV. Germline trimming cut 0 bases from V and 5 bases from J; bases unmatched to any gene: 4. The CDR3 covers 15 residues. The CDR3 spells CASSLEGQGSDEQYF. CDR3 in DNA: TGTGCCAGCAGCTTAGAGGGACAGGGGAGCGACGAGCAGTACTTC. The whole variable domain, filled in from reference TRBV11-2 and TRBJ2-7, reads EAGVAQSPRYKIIEKRQSVAFWCNPISGHATLYWYQQILGQGPKLLIQFQNNGVVDDSQLPKDRFSAERLKGVDSTLKIQPAKLEDSAVYLCASSLEGQGSDEQYFGPGTRLTVT.

For the CDR3, the DNA is TGTGCCAGCAGCTTGTTTGATGGGGCAAACTACGAGCAGTACTTC. Its protein product is CASSLFDGANYEQYF. This rearrangement joins TRBV7-8 to TRBJ2-7; D perhaps matches TRBD1 (5 bases). Germline V gives CDR1 SGHVS, CDR2 FQNEAQ. The ends were cut back, 3 bases at V and 3 bases at J, with 15 bases in the middle. The CDR3 is 15 residues long.